A selection of T cell receptor beta chains follows, all from one sample in a study of response to subunit inactivated influenza vaccine. Using its own MiXCR run on the RT-PCR reads, TCRdb lists one record per CDR3 protein. The table has about 540,000 distinct CDR3 sequences, under 25% seen once. The data also belong to a second study, concerning T cells expressing NK-cell markers.

The material was CD4+ T cells sorted from PBMCs, obtained approximately 12 days after vaccination. The receptors stem from a man aged 45-65 years who received an inactivated influenza vaccine. Both conserved end residues are part of each CDR3. Fields, in order: V gene, J gene, clone size, D gene, CDR3 DNA, CDR3 protein. D genes are given only for firm matches. Clone sizes are given selectively: once, few, many, or a class where the clone is expanded.

>TRBV21-1|TRBJ2-1|NA|NA
TGTGCCAGCAGCAAACGGCCGGAGCAGTTCTTC
CASSKRPEQFF
>TRBV4-2|TRBJ2-7|NA|NA
TGTGCCAGCAGCCAAATCGGGGACTCCTACGAGCAGTACTTC
CASSQIGDSYEQYF
>TRBV3-1|TRBJ2-5|NA|NA
TGTGCCAGCAGCCAAGGGACGACGACTTGGGCCCAGTACTTC
CASSQGTTTWAQYF
>TRBV4-1|TRBJ2-1|NA|TRBD2
TGCGCCAGCAGCCAAGTCCGGGCGGGGGGGCCCTACAATGAGCAGTTCTTC
CASSQVRAGGPYNEQFF
>TRBV2|TRBJ2-5|NA|NA
TGTGCCAGCAGTGGGTTTGGCGGGACTGCTCAAGAGACCCAGTACTTC
CASSGFGGTAQETQYF
>TRBV7-2|TRBJ2-1|NA|NA
TGTGCCAGCAGCTTAGCGCGCGATGAGTTCTTC
CASSLARDEFF
>TRBV4-3|TRBJ1-1|few|NA
TGCGCCAGCAGCCAAGAAAGGTTGCGGGATGCTTTCTTT
CASSQERLRDAFF
>TRBV7-9|TRBJ2-6|NA|NA
TGTGCCAGCAGCGTAGGGTACATCTCTGGGGCCAACGTCCTGACTTTC
CASSVGYISGANVLTF
>TRBV12-3/TRBV12-4|TRBJ1-5|few|NA
TGTGCCAGCAGGGACAGCAGCCATCAGCCCCAGCATTTT
CASRDSSHQPQHF
>TRBV12-3/TRBV12-4|TRBJ1-1|few|NA
TGTGCCAGCAGTTTTTCGACAGGACGGAGGAACACTGAAGCTTTCTTT
CASSFSTGRRNTEAFF
>TRBV2|TRBJ2-3|once|TRBD2
TGTGCCAGCAGTGCGAGCGGGGGGGCCGTAGATACGCAGTATTTT
CASSASGGAVDTQYF
>TRBV12-3/TRBV12-4|TRBJ2-1|NA|NA
TGTGCCAGCAGTTTTGATGAGCAGTTCTTC
CASSFDEQFF
>TRBV9|TRBJ1-2|NA|NA
TGTGCCAGCAGCGTAGGTCCGAGTAGAGTCTACACCTTC
CASSVGPSRVYTF
>TRBV7-2|TRBJ2-5|NA|NA
TGTGCCAGCAGCCCCGTGAGGGGGACCCAGTACTTC
CASSPVRGTQYF
>TRBV19|TRBJ1-5|NA|NA
TGTGCCAGTACCCCGGAGGAAGGATCGGGCAATCAGCCCCAGCATTTT
CASTPEEGSGNQPQHF
>TRBV20-1|TRBJ2-7|NA|NA
TGCAGTGCTAGAGAGACAGCGGCTTTCTCCTACGAGCAGTACTTC
CSARETAAFSYEQYF
>TRBV28|TRBJ1-2|NA|TRBD1
TGTGCCAGCAGCCGAACGACACCCAGACAGGGAGTCGGCTATGGCTACACCTTC
CASSRTTPRQGVGYGYTF
>TRBV5-1|TRBJ2-5|many|TRBD2
TGCGCCAGCAGCTTGGGTCCAGCGGGGGGGCAAGAGACCCAGTACTTC
CASSLGPAGGQETQYF